This T cell receptor beta chain originates from a study of OX40 agonist ivuxolimab in advanced cancers. Overall study: Cancers in dose escalation were hepatocellular, melanoma, renal cell and head and neck. Therapy given before enrollment (anti-PD-1, anti-PD-L1 or anti-CTLA-4) was allowed, and 40% had some. Those enrolled were roughly 80% male, with a mean age of around 60 years and ages from about 20 to 90.

This clone was counted a few times. The target antigen is unknown. Notes on the study in general: Expanded clones were, on average, more numerous among CD8+ T cells than CD4+.

Profiling relied on immunoSEQ multiplex PCR, and the TCRdb table lists in-frame clones only, not all of them. Here the sample spans 100,000 or so clones, roughly 95% being singletons. Germline V CDR1 and CDR2: LGHNA, YNFKEQ. V lost 4 bases to trimming and J lost 0 bases, with 10 bases between them. The CDR3 consists of 14 residues. The sample was CD4+ or CD8+ T cells sorted from blood, taken in a trial of the OX40 agonist ivuxolimab. The V gene is TRBV4-2, the J gene TRBJ2-7; tentatively, D is TRBD1 (5 bases). The origin of this receptor is an adult with an advanced solid tumor such as melanoma, head and neck, liver or kidney cancer. CDR3 sequence: CASSPKTDSYEQYF. The CDR3 DNA sequence: TGTGCCAGCAGCCCCAAGACAGACTCCTACGAGCAGTACTTC.